A selection of T cell receptor beta chains follows, all from one sample in a study of cytomegalovirus exposure and HLA in healthy donors. Libraries were prepared by immunoSEQ multiplex PCR; TCRdb keeps only in-frame clonotypes and omits some of them. Among fewer than 120,000 clones listed, approximately 80% were seen once. Source material: PBMCs. The receptor source for this set is a man younger than 45 in good health and CMV-seropositive. Both conserved end residues are part of each CDR3. D genes are given only for firm matches. Where a row states a size, it is once, few, many or the class of an expanded clone; other rows omit it.

TRBJ2-7 | NA | TRBV13 | NA | TGTGCCAGCAGCTTAGGCAACTACGAGCAGTACTTC | CASSLGNYEQYF
TRBJ1-2 | NA | TRBV7-2 | TRBD1 | TGTGCCAGCAGCCCCGGGACAGACTATGGCTACACCTTC | CASSPGTDYGYTF
TRBJ2-7 | NA | TRBV5-6 | NA | TGTGCCAGCAGCTTGGTTGAGACAGCCACCTACGAGCAGTACTTC | CASSLVETATYEQYF
TRBJ2-7 | NA | TRBV6-1 | TRBD2 | TGTGCCAGCACCCTAGCGGGGGGTGACGACGAGCAGTACTTC | CASTLAGGDDEQYF
TRBJ1-5 | once | TRBV19 | NA | TGTGCCACCGGGTCTAATCAGCCCCAGCATTTT | CATGSNQPQHF
TRBJ1-4 | NA | TRBV9 | TRBD1 | TGTGCCAGCAGTGGACAGGGGGCGGAAAAACTGTTTTTT | CASSGQGAEKLFF
TRBJ2-2 | NA | TRBV14 | TRBD2 | TGTGCCAGCAGCCAGGAAGCGGGAACCGGGGAGCTGTTTTTT | CASSQEAGTGELFF
TRBJ1-3 | few | TRBV5-6 | TRBD1 | TGTGCCAGCAGCTTGAACAGGGGAGCAAACACCATATATTTT | CASSLNRGANTIYF
TRBJ2-5 | NA | TRBV5-4 | NA | TGTGCCAGCAGCTCAGGGGGGGAGACCCAGTACTTC | CASSSGGETQYF
TRBJ2-5 | NA | TRBV7-9 | NA | TGTGCCAGCAGCTTAGGTCCTAGCGAAGAGACCCAGTACTTC | CASSLGPSEETQYF
TRBJ1-3 | NA | TRBV7-2 | NA | TGTGCCAGCAGCTTTCTCCCGAGCTCTGGAAACACCATATATTTT | CASSFLPSSGNTIYF
TRBJ1-5 | NA | TRBV10-2 | NA | TGCGCCAGCAGTGAGTCGAAGGGATCCGGGGCCCAGCATTTT | CASSESKGSGAQHF
TRBJ1-1 | NA | TRBV4-1 | NA | TGCGCCAGCAGCCAAGAGCCGGGGGGCACTGAAGCTTTCTTT | CASSQEPGGTEAFF
TRBJ2-1 | once | TRBV9 | TRBD1 | TGTGCCAGCAGCGGGACAGGGGAACACAATGAGCAGTTCTTC | CASSGTGEHNEQFF
TRBJ1-2 | NA | TRBV5-1 | NA | TGCGCCAGTTCCAGGGGACCTAACTATGGCTACACCTTC | CASSRGPNYGYTF
TRBJ2-5 | once | TRBV19 | TRBD2 | TGTGCCAGTACTACAGGTCCGGGACTAGCGATCAAAGAGACCCAGTACTTC | CASTTGPGLAIKETQYF
TRBJ2-7 | NA | TRBV7-8 | NA | TGTGCCAGCAGCACCCCCAGTCCCTCGGCAGGACAAAGCTCCTACGAGCAGTACTTC | CASSTPSPSAGQSSYEQYF
TRBJ2-5 | NA | TRBV9 | TRBD2 | TGTGCCAGCAGCGTAAAAGCGGGGGGTATCGGAGAGACCCAGTACTTC | CASSVKAGGIGETQYF
TRBJ2-1 | NA | TRBV18 | TRBD2 | TGTGCCAGCTCACCGGGACTAGCGGGGACCTACAATGAGCAGTTCTTC | CASSPGLAGTYNEQFF
TRBJ2-3 | NA | TRBV6-1 | NA | TGTGCCAGCTTGGACTACCCCATAACAGATACGCAGTATTTT | CASLDYPITDTQYF
TRBJ2-7 | NA | TRBV12-5 | NA | TGTGCTGCCTGGGGGCAAGGCGGCGAGCAGTACTTC | CAAWGQGGEQYF
TRBJ2-7 | NA | TRBV15 | NA | TGTGCCACCAGCAGAGGAGGTCATGGCTACGAGCAGTACTTC | CATSRGGHGYEQYF
TRBJ1-2 | NA | TRBV5-6 | NA | TGTGCCAGCAGCTTGAGCAGGGGCTATGGCTACACCTTC | CASSLSRGYGYTF
TRBJ2-5 | NA | TRBV5-1 | NA | TGCGCCAGCAGCTTGGGGGCAGGGGCTAACCGGGGCGTGGAGACCCAGTACTTC | CASSLGAGANRGVETQYF
TRBJ2-7 | many | TRBV6-5 | NA | TGTGCCAGCAGTTACTCTAGGGGCCACGAGCAGTACTTC | CASSYSRGHEQYF
TRBJ2-5 | NA | TRBV28 | TRBD2 | TGTGCCAGCAGTCTTTTGGGGACTAGCGTGGTGGAGACCCAGTACTTC | CASSLLGTSVVETQYF
TRBJ2-1 | once | TRBV13 | TRBD2 | TGTGCCAGCAGCATGACTAGCGGGGGGGCCCGCCCTCAACAGGAGCAGTTCTTC | CASSMTSGGARPQQEQFF
TRBJ2-7 | NA | TRBV5-1 | TRBD2 | TGCGCCAGCAGCTCGCGGACTAGATTCTACGAGCAGTACTTC | CASSSRTRFYEQYF
TRBJ1-4 | NA | TRBV28 | NA | TGTGCCAGCTACCCAGGGTACTGGGAAAAACTGTTTTTT | CASYPGYWEKLFF
TRBJ2-2 | NA | TRBV25-1 | NA | TGTGCCAGCAGTGAATCGACTACCGGGGAGCTGTTTTTT | CASSESTTGELFF
TRBJ1-1 | NA | TRBV27 | NA | TGTGCCAGCAGTTTAGCCGGGAGGAACACTGAAGCTTTCTTT | CASSLAGRNTEAFF
TRBJ2-3 | NA | TRBV10-1 | NA | TGCGCCAGCAGTGATCCCCCGGCGGGCGGCACAGATACGCAGTATTTT | CASSDPPAGGTDTQYF
TRBJ2-5 | NA | TRBV7-6 | TRBD1 | TGTGCCAGCAGCCCTCAAAGGTGGGGACAGGCGACAGAGACCCAGTACTTC | CASSPQRWGQATETQYF
TRBJ1-6 | NA | TRBV5-1 | TRBD1 | TGCGCCAGCACCAGGGGGGACGATAATTCACCCCTCCACTTT | CASTRGDDNSPLHF
TRBJ2-2 | few | TRBV18 | TRBD1 | TGTGCCAGCTCATCCGGGACAGATGTTGGCTACGGGGAGCTGTTTTTT | CASSSGTDVGYGELFF
TRBJ1-2 | NA | TRBV11-2 | NA | TGTGCCAGCAGCTTAGTACGGGGAGAAGATGGCTACACCTTC | CASSLVRGEDGYTF
TRBJ1-2 | NA | TRBV6-1 | NA | TGTGCCAGCCGGTTCTATGGCTACACCTTC | CASRFYGYTF
TRBJ2-7 | NA | TRBV2 | NA | TGTGCCAGCAGTGCGGGGGGTCAGGGGTCCTACGAGCAGTACTTC | CASSAGGQGSYEQYF
TRBJ2-3 | NA | TRBV10-3 | NA | TGTGCCATCAGTGAGAAACGGGCAGATACGCAGTATTTT | CAISEKRADTQYF
TRBJ1-1 | NA | TRBV5-6 | NA | TGTGCCAGCAGCTTGGTCATGAACACTGAAGCTTTCTTT | CASSLVMNTEAFF
TRBJ2-7 | NA | TRBV7-9 | TRBD1 | TGTGCCAGCAGCTTGCCCCCGACAGGGGGTCTTTACGAGCAGTACTTC | CASSLPPTGGLYEQYF
TRBJ2-2 | NA | TRBV30 | TRBD2 | TGTGCCTGGTGCGGACGGGCGGGGGGAAACACCGGGGAGCTGTTTTTT | CAWCGRAGGNTGELFF
TRBJ1-1 | NA | TRBV2 | NA | TGTGCCAGCAGTGAACTTGCTGAAGCTTTCTTT | CASSELAEAFF